The next 2 T cell receptor beta chains were all read from a single sample in a study of cytomegalovirus exposure and HLA in healthy donors. PCR primers comprised 60 Vbeta and 13 Jbeta primers. Profiling relied on immunoSEQ multiplex PCR, and the TCRdb table lists in-frame clones only, not all of them. The sample yields approximately 140,000 clones, roughly 62% seen once. The sequenced sample was PBMCs. The receptors were sampled from a male donor in good health and CMV-seronegative.

The chain uses TRBV15 and TRBJ1-4, with TRBD1 matching over 10 bases. Trimming cost V 5 bases and J 3 bases; bases outside gene matches: 6. The CDR3 loop spans 16 amino acids. In germline, CDR1 is LNHNV, CDR2 YYDKDF (reference sequence). The CDR3 is CATSLGTGDANEKLFF. The CDR3 DNA sequence: TGTGCCACCAGCCTCGGGACAGGGGACGCTAATGAAAAACTGTTTTTT.

CDR3 coding DNA: TGTGCCAGCAGCCAAGGACTAGTCCACGAGCAGTACTTC. The encoded protein is CASSQGLVHEQYF. The rearrangement uses TRBV7-3 and TRBJ2-7; 7 nucleotides align to TRBD2. V lost 5 bases and J lost 5; bases outside the gene matches: 6. Germline assignment: CDR1 SGHTA and CDR2 FQGTGA. The CDR3 runs to 13 residues.